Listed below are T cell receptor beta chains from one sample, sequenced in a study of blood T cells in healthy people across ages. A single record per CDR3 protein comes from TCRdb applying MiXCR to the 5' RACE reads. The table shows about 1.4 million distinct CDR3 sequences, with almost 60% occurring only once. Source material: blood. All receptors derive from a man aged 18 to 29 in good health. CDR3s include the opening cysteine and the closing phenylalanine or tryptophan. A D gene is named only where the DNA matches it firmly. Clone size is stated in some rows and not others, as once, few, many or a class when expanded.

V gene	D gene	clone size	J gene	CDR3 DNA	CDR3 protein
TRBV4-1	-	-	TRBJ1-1	TGCGCCAGCAGCCAAGGGTCTCCGAACACTGAAGCTTTCTTT	CASSQGSPNTEAFF
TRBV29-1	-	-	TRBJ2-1	TGCAGCGTTGAAGGAAACAACTTCTCCTACAATGAGCAGTTCTTC	CSVEGNNFSYNEQFF
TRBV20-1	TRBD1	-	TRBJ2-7	TGCAGTGTCCCGGGACAGACTTACGAGCAGTACTTC	CSVPGQTYEQYF
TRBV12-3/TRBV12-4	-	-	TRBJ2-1	TGTGCCAGCAGTATGGAAAGACAGGTCTACAATGAGCAGTTCTTC	CASSMERQVYNEQFF
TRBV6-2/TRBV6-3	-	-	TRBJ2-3	TGTGCCAGCAGCCGACGTCTCACAGATACGCAGTATTTT	CASSRRLTDTQYF
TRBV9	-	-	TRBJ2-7	TGTGCCAGCAGCGTAGGGGGGTACGGACACTCCTACGAGCAGTACTTC	CASSVGGYGHSYEQYF
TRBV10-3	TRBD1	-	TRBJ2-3	TGTGCCATCAGTGGCCGGGACAGAGTCACAGATACGCAGTATTTT	CAISGRDRVTDTQYF
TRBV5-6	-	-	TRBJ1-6	TGTGCCAGCAGCCCGAGATTGACGGGGCCCTATAATTCACCCCTCCACTTT	CASSPRLTGPYNSPLHF
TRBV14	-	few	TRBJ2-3	TGTGCCAGCAGCCAAGTTGGTTGGGGGCACCTTGATGGCACAGATACGCAGTATTTT	CASSQVGWGHLDGTDTQYF
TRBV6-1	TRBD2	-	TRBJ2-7	TGTGCCAGCAGTGGACTAGCGGGAGGATCCTACGAGCAGTACTTC	CASSGLAGGSYEQYF
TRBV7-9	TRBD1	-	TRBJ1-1	TGTGCCAGCAGCTTAGGACAGGGGATTTCTGAAGCTTTCTTT	CASSLGQGISEAFF
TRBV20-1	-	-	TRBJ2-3	TGCAGTGCCCAACCAACCCAGTCCCAGTTGGATACGCAGTATTTT	CSAQPTQSQLDTQYF
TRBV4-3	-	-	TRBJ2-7	TGCGCCAGCAGCCAAGATCCCGTGGGGGGCTACGAGCAGTACTTC	CASSQDPVGGYEQYF
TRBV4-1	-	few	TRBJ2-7	TGCGCCAGCAGCCAAGCACGAGGGGGGGTCTCCTACGAGCAGTACTTC	CASSQARGGVSYEQYF
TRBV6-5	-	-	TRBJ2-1	TGTGCCAGCAGACCTGGAACGGACGCCCTTTACAATGAGCAGTTCTTC	CASRPGTDALYNEQFF
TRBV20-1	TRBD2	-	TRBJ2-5	TGCAGTGCTAAGAAAGGGACTAGCGGGAGGGAGACCCAGTACTTC	CSAKKGTSGRETQYF
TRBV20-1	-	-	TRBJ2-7	TGCAGTGCTAGCAGGAGACAGGCCACCTCCTACGAGCAGTACTTC	CSASRRQATSYEQYF
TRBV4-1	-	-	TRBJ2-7	TGCGCCAGCAGCCAAGACAGGGTAGACGAGCAGTACTTC	CASSQDRVDEQYF
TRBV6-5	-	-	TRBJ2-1	TGTGCCAGCAGTTACTTTCACCCCTCTGCTGAGCAGTTCTTC	CASSYFHPSAEQFF
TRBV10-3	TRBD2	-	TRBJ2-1	TGTGTCATCAGCCTTCAGCGGGAGCATCACAATGAGCAGTTCTTC	CVISLQREHHNEQFF
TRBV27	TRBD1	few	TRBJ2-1	TGTGCCAGCAGTAAGGGGACAGTCGTCGGTTACAATGAGCAGTTCTTC	CASSKGTVVGYNEQFF
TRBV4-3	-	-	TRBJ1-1	TGCGCCAGCAGCCCCGACAGGATCGCTGAAGCTTTCTTT	CASSPDRIAEAFF
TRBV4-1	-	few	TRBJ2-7	TGCGCCAGCAGCCAAGATGCAGGATCCCCCGACGAGCAGTACTTC	CASSQDAGSPDEQYF
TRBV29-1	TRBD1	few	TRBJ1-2	TGCAGCGTTGGACAGGGTAGTGGCTACACCTTC	CSVGQGSGYTF
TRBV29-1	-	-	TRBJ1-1	TGCAGCGAAGGAGATGAAGCTTTCTTT	CSEGDEAFF
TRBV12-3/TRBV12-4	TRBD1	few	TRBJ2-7	TGTGCCAGCAGTTCCTCGGGACAGGGCTCCTACGAGCAGTACTTC	CASSSSGQGSYEQYF
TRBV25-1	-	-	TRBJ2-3	TGTGCCAGCATGGCAGGAGGGGCCACAGATACGCAGTATTTT	CASMAGGATDTQYF
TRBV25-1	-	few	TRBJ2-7	TGTGCCAGCAGTGAATTGGCTAGCGACTCCTACGAGCAGTACTTC	CASSELASDSYEQYF
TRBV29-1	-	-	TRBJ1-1	TGCAGCGTTACGTTGGATGGGGCTTTCTTT	CSVTLDGAFF
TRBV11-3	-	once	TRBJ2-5	TGTGCCTCACCGTACGAAAAGACCCAGTACTTC	CASPYEKTQYF
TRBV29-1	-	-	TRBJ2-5	TGCAGCGTTGTAGACAGCTCAAAAGAAGAAGAGACCCAGTACTTC	CSVVDSSKEEETQYF
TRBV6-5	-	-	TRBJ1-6	TGTGCCAGCAGTTACTCGATTAGGGCAGAGCTCCACTTT	CASSYSIRAELHF
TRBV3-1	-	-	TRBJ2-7	TGTGCCAGCAGCCAAGATTTGGCCTATTCCTACGAGCAGTACTTC	CASSQDLAYSYEQYF
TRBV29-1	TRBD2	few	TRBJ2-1	TGCAGCGTTGGGGGTGGACTAGCGGGAGAGGTAGAGCAGTTCTTC	CSVGGGLAGEVEQFF
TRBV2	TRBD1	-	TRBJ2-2	TGTGCCACACAGGGGCTCCACACCGGGGAGCTGTTTTTT	CATQGLHTGELFF
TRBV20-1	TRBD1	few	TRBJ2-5	TGCAGTGCTAGAGACCGACAGGGGCGGTGGGAGACCCAGTACTTC	CSARDRQGRWETQYF
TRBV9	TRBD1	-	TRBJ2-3	TGTGCCAGCAGCGTTAGACAGGGGGCAGATACGCAGTATTTT	CASSVRQGADTQYF
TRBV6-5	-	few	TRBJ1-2	TGTGCCAGCAGTTACTACGCGGGGGCGCGGGACTATGGCTACACCTTC	CASSYYAGARDYGYTF
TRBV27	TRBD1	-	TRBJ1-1	TGTGCCAGCTACCGGACAGGGGTGTCGGGGAACACTGAAGCTTTCTTT	CASYRTGVSGNTEAFF
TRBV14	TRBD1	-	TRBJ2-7	TGTGCCACGCAGCGGACAGGCTCCTACGAGCAGTACTTC	CATQRTGSYEQYF
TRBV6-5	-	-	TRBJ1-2	TGTGCCAGCAGTTACTCTGCCCCCCACAGGCCTCTAAACTATGGCTACACCTTC	CASSYSAPHRPLNYGYTF
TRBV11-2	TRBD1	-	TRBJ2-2	TGTGCCAGCAGCTTATACGCCCAGGGGGTCACCGGGGAGCTGTTTTTT	CASSLYAQGVTGELFF
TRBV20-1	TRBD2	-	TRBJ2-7	TGCAGTGCTAGTGAGTTCGGGGGGACCGTTTACGAGCAGTACTTC	CSASEFGGTVYEQYF
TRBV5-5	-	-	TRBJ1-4	TGTGCCAGCAGCTATACAGTCGGGTCTAATGAAAAACTGTTTTTT	CASSYTVGSNEKLFF
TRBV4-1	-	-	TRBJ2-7	TGCGCCAGCAGCCACGTGCCGGACGCCTCCTCCTACGAGCAGTACTTC	CASSHVPDASSYEQYF
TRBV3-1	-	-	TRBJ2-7	TGTGCCAGCAGCCAAGATTGGGGCGGGACCAGGTACTACGAGCAGTACTTC	CASSQDWGGTRYYEQYF
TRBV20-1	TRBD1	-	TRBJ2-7	TGCAGTGCTACATCCCGGGACAGATTCTACGAGCAGTACTTC	CSATSRDRFYEQYF